A selection of T cell receptor beta chains follows, all from one sample in a study of CD8 T cells in Susac syndrome. TCRdb re-analysed the immunoSEQ multiplex PCR reads in MiXCR, keeping a single row per CDR3 protein. Of hundreds of thousands of distinct CDR3 sequences listed, 94% are singletons. Sequencing was carried out using CD4+ T cells from PBMCs. All receptors derive from a human donor with Susac syndrome. The CDR3 runs from the conserved cysteine through the conserved F or W. The D gene is left open where the match is weak. Some rows mark clone size as missing; the rest say once, few, many or name a class of expanded clone.

v_gene	j_gene	abundance	d_gene	CDR3aa	CDR3nt
TRBV5-4	TRBJ2-7	.	TRBD2	CASSKGLAGEAYEQYF	TGTGCCAGCAGCAAGGGACTAGCGGGGGAGGCCTACGAGCAGTACTTC
TRBV5-1	TRBJ2-3	.	TRBD1	CASRLGGQEYDTQYF	TGCGCCAGCCGACTGGGCGGACAGGAATACGATACGCAGTATTTT
TRBV13	TRBJ2-5	.	.	CASSTTVAQETQYF	TGTGCCAGCAGCACGACAGTCGCCCAAGAGACCCAGTACTTC
TRBV9	TRBJ1-6	.	.	CASSDDPSGNSPLHF	TGTGCCAGCAGCGACGACCCCTCGGGCAATTCACCCCTCCACTTT
TRBV2	TRBJ2-7	.	TRBD1	CASGRDREYEQYF	TGTGCCAGCGGCAGGGACAGAGAGTACGAGCAGTACTTC
TRBV6-2/TRBV6-3	TRBJ2-5	once	.	CASSTPASGWRWGIF	TGTGCCAGCAGTACCCCGGCCAGCGGGTGGCGTTGGGGGATCTTC
TRBV15	TRBJ1-2	once	.	CATRRQGFYGYTF	TGTGCCACCAGAAGACAAGGGTTCTATGGCTACACCTTC
TRBV30	TRBJ1-2	.	.	CASYRQAGNYGYTF	TGTGCCTCGTACCGACAGGCTGGGAACTATGGCTACACCTTC
TRBV7-3	TRBJ2-7	once	.	CASSPSTALYEQYF	TGTGCCAGCAGCCCGAGCACGGCCCTCTACGAGCAGTACTTC
TRBV5-6	TRBJ2-5	.	.	CASSSDPKTQYF	TGTGCCAGCAGCTCCGATCCGAAGACCCAGTACTTC
TRBV28	TRBJ2-7	.	.	CASSFQGYEQYF	TGTGCCAGCAGTTTTCAGGGCTACGAGCAGTACTTC
TRBV24-1	TRBJ2-3	.	.	CATGSNRGGSTDTQYF	TGTGCCACCGGTTCAAACAGGGGGGGTAGCACAGATACGCAGTATTTT
TRBV12-3/TRBV12-4	TRBJ1-2	.	.	CASSLGQAIMGYTF	TGTGCCAGCAGTTTAGGGCAAGCGATAATGGGCTACACCTTC
TRBV5-1	TRBJ1-1	.	.	CASSLALRTEAFF	TGCGCCAGCAGCTTGGCTCTGAGAACTGAAGCTTTCTTT
TRBV5-4	TRBJ2-3	.	TRBD1	CASSATGADTQYF	TGTGCCAGCAGCGCCACAGGGGCAGATACGCAGTATTTT
TRBV27	TRBJ1-2	.	TRBD1	CASSFLDRGGGYTF	TGTGCCAGCAGTTTCCTGGACAGGGGAGGCGGCTACACCTTC
TRBV20-1	TRBJ1-2	.	.	CSARDGRAGYTF	TGCAGTGCTAGAGATGGAAGGGCTGGCTACACCTTC
TRBV24-1	TRBJ2-3	.	.	CATSETRATDTQYF	TGTGCCACCAGTGAGACTAGGGCCACAGATACGCAGTATTTT
TRBV18	TRBJ1-6	few	TRBD1	CASSPGQGNSPLHF	TGTGCCAGTAGCCCGGGACAGGGTAATTCACCCCTCCACTTT
TRBV2	TRBJ1-3	.	.	CASSGVTVVLSGNTIYF	TGTGCCAGCAGTGGGGTGACGGTTGTACTCTCTGGAAACACCATATATTTT
TRBV30	TRBJ1-1	few	.	CASTGNTEAFF	TGTGCCTCGACAGGGAACACTGAAGCTTTCTTT
TRBV7-2	TRBJ2-2	.	.	CASRRGPETGELFF	TGTGCCAGCAGGCGGGGGCCGGAAACCGGGGAGCTGTTTTTT
TRBV7-3	TRBJ2-7	.	TRBD1	CASSLQDRVTEQYF	TGTGCCAGCAGCTTACAGGACAGGGTTACCGAGCAGTACTTC
TRBV5-1	TRBJ1-2	.	TRBD1	CASSPEGSGTVAYTF	TGCGCCAGCAGCCCTGAGGGGAGCGGGACAGTGGCGTACACCTTC
TRBV28	TRBJ1-6	.	.	CASSLGGWGPNSPLHF	TGTGCCAGCAGTTTAGGGGGCTGGGGACCAAATTCACCCCTCCACTTT
TRBV7-2	TRBJ1-1	.	.	CASSLDRPSTEAFF	TGTGCCAGCAGCTTAGATCGGCCAAGCACTGAAGCTTTCTTT
TRBV5-4	TRBJ2-7	.	TRBD1	CASSLERETGGYEQYF	TGTGCCAGCAGCTTGGAGCGAGAAACAGGGGGCTACGAGCAGTACTTC
TRBV20-1	TRBJ1-2	once	.	CSARATGTTDGYTF	TGCAGTGCTAGAGCCACTGGGACAACGGATGGCTACACCTTC
TRBV7-9	TRBJ2-1	.	.	CASSLALSTGEQFF	TGTGCCAGCAGCTTAGCCCTTTCGACCGGGGAGCAGTTCTTC
TRBV20-1	TRBJ2-2	.	.	CSATGTSGGELFF	TGCAGTGCTACGGGGACCTCAGGCGGGGAGCTGTTTTTT
TRBV10-3	TRBJ1-2	.	.	CAISDPYGYTF	TGTGCCATCAGTGATCCCTATGGCTACACCTTC
TRBV7-9	TRBJ2-7	.	.	CASSLSGIERYF	TGTGCCAGCAGCTTATCGGGCATCGAGCGGTACTTC
TRBV25-1	TRBJ2-5	.	TRBD1	CASSELQGLETQYF	TGTGCCAGCAGTGAACTACAGGGGTTAGAGACCCAGTACTTC
TRBV9	TRBJ1-2	.	.	CASSVNQNYGYTF	TGTGCCAGCAGCGTAAATCAGAACTATGGCTACACCTTC
TRBV5-8	TRBJ1-1	.	.	CASSPDGGNTEAFF	TGTGCCAGCAGCCCCGACGGGGGGAACACTGAAGCTTTCTTT
TRBV30	TRBJ1-5	.	TRBD1	CAGGTGHQLQHF	TGTGCCGGGGGGACAGGGCATCAGCTCCAGCATTTT